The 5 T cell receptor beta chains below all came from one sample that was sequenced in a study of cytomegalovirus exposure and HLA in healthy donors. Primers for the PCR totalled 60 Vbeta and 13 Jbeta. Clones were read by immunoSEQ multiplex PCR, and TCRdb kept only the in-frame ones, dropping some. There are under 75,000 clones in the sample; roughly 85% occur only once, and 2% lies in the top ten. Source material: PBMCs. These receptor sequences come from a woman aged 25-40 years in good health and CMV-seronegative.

In nucleotides, the CDR3 is TGTGCCAGCAGCAAAAGCGGGACAGGTCCCTACGAGCAGTACTTC. It translates to CASSKSGTGPYEQYF. The chain is built from TRBV9 and TRBJ2-7, with a weak D call TRBD1 (8 bases). Germline V lookup: CDR1 SGDLS, CDR2 YYNGEE. This CDR3 comprises 15 residues. Trimming stripped 4 bases from V and 2 bases from J, with 16 bases between.

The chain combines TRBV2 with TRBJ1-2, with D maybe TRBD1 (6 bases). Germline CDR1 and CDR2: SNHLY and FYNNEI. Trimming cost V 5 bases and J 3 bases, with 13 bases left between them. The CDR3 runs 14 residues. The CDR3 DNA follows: TGTGCCAGCAGTACAGGGCCTCACGACTATGGCTACACCTTC. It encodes CASSTGPHDYGYTF.

DNA for the CDR3: TGTGCCAGCAGCGGGGGGCTGGTTGCGGGAGGGCAACAAGAGACCCAGTACTTC. It is translated as CASSGGLVAGGQQETQYF. The J gene is TRBJ2-5, the V gene TRBV7-2, with 9 bases fitting TRBD2. The CDR3 has 18 amino acids. The V gene's germline CDR1 is SGHTA and CDR2 FQGNSA. V dropped 5 bases and J dropped 2; count of bases not matched to a gene: 15.

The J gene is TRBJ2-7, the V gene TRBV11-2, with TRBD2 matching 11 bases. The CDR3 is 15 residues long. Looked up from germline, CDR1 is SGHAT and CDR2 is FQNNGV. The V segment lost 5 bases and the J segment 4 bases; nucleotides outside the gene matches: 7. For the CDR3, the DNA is TGTGCCAGCAGCCCCATACTAGCGGGAGTGTACGAGCAGTACTTC. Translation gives CASSPILAGVYEQYF.

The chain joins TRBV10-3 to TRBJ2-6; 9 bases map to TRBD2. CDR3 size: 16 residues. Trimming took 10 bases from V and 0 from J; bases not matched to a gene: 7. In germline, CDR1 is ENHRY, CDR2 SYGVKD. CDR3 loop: CASGLARGSGANVLTF. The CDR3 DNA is TGTGCCAGCGGACTAGCGCGCGGCTCTGGGGCCAACGTCCTGACTTTC.